This is a list of T cell receptor beta chains from one sample in a study of post-analysis software for immune sequencing data. MiXCR, applied by TCRdb to the PCR reads, yields one record per CDR3 protein. The sample lists about 460,000 distinct CDR3 sequences, nearly 45% occurring once. The sequencing sample was made of blood. All receptors derive from a girl aged 10-17 years with multiple sclerosis. The CDR3 runs from the conserved cysteine through the conserved F or W. The D gene is left open where the match is weak. Size tells how often a clone was seen (once, few, many) or the class of an expanded clone, and some rows leave it out.

CDR3 protein	CDR3 DNA	clone size	J gene	D gene	V gene
CSVGTGDGGYTF	TGCAGCGTTGGGACAGGGGACGGAGGCTACACCTTC	once	TRBJ1-2	TRBD1	TRBV29-1
CASRNPAREVETQYF	TGTGCCAGCAGGAATCCTGCGAGAGAGGTTGAGACCCAGTACTTC	-	TRBJ2-5	-	TRBV3-1
CASSLLAPLRIGGTQYF	TGTGCCAGCAGTTTACTAGCGCCACTACGGATAGGTGGGACCCAGTACTTC	few	TRBJ2-5	TRBD2	TRBV6-5
CASSVGAGTSEKLFF	TGTGCCAGCAGCGTAGGGGCAGGCACTTCTGAAAAACTGTTTTTT	few	TRBJ1-4	-	TRBV9
CASSYFGTSGRASDNEQFF	TGTGCCAGCAGTTACTTTGGGACTAGCGGGAGGGCCAGCGACAATGAGCAGTTCTTC	-	TRBJ2-1	TRBD2	TRBV6-5
CATSDRIRDGYTF	TGTGCCACCAGTGATCGTATCAGGGATGGCTACACCTTC	-	TRBJ1-2	-	TRBV24-1
CASSQDPSPAYEQYF	TGTGCCAGCAGCCAAGATCCTAGCCCAGCCTACGAGCAGTACTTC	-	TRBJ2-7	-	TRBV4-2
CSARFRKEAFF	TGCAGTGCTAGGTTCAGGAAGGAAGCTTTCTTT	-	TRBJ1-1	-	TRBV20-1
CASSEGTSGIETQYF	TGTGCCAGCAGCGAAGGGACTAGCGGGATAGAGACCCAGTACTTC	-	TRBJ2-5	TRBD2	TRBV9
CSAGVAEDSTDTQYF	TGCAGTGCAGGGGTAGCAGAAGATAGCACAGATACGCAGTATTTT	few	TRBJ2-3	-	TRBV20-1
CASSFDSTDTQYF	TGTGCCAGCAGTTTTGACAGCACAGATACGCAGTATTTT	-	TRBJ2-3	-	TRBV28
CSAHRGGAKDTQYF	TGCAGTGCCCACCGGGGGGGGGCGAAAGATACGCAGTATTTT	-	TRBJ2-3	TRBD2	TRBV20-1
CASSLAPGAYEQYF	TGTGCCAGCAGCTTAGCTCCCGGGGCCTACGAGCAGTACTTC	few	TRBJ2-7	-	TRBV7-2
CASSQEASSGTDMQYF	TGCGCCAGCAGCCAAGAAGCGTCTAGCGGCACAGATATGCAGTATTTT	-	TRBJ2-3	TRBD2	TRBV4-1
CASSLAGGTNEKLFF	TGTGCCAGCAGTTTAGCGGGGGGAACTAATGAAAAACTGTTTTTT	-	TRBJ1-4	-	TRBV28
CASSPLQGWNNEQFF	TGTGCCAGCAGTCCTTTGCAGGGGTGGAACAATGAGCAGTTCTTC	-	TRBJ2-1	-	TRBV28
CSAEQGAMGETQYF	TGCAGTGCAGAGCAGGGGGCCATGGGGGAGACCCAGTACTTC	-	TRBJ2-5	TRBD1	TRBV20-1
CASNPPGSYEQYF	TGTGCCAGCAACCCCCCGGGGAGCTACGAGCAGTACTTC	-	TRBJ2-7	-	TRBV6-5
CSLMGGSTDTQYF	TGCAGCCTCATGGGGGGAAGCACAGATACGCAGTATTTT	-	TRBJ2-3	-	TRBV29-1
CASSLVQREGQSTDTQYF	TGCGCCAGCAGCTTGGTTCAGCGGGAGGGCCAGAGTACAGATACGCAGTATTTT	-	TRBJ2-3	TRBD2	TRBV5-1
CASSSDRATTDTQYF	TGCGCCAGCAGCTCTGACAGGGCGACGACAGATACGCAGTATTTT	many	TRBJ2-3	TRBD1	TRBV5-1
CSAMARVGRGNYGYTF	TGCAGTGCCATGGCCCGGGTGGGACGCGGGAACTATGGCTACACCTTC	few	TRBJ1-2	-	TRBV20-1
CATSDSGRAFEQFF	TGTGCCACCAGTGATAGCGGGAGGGCGTTTGAGCAGTTCTTC	-	TRBJ2-1	TRBD2	TRBV24-1
CSVERGTGRSEQFF	TGCAGCGTTGAGCGGGGGACAGGGCGGAGTGAGCAGTTCTTC	-	TRBJ2-1	TRBD1	TRBV29-1